This T cell receptor (beta chain) was profiled in a study of shared clonotypes between healthy human individuals. The DNA input per sorted-subset replicate PCR was about 220 ng, corresponding to 25,000 to 30,000 T cell genomes. TCRdb keeps only in-frame clones here, not all; method: immunoSEQ multiplex PCR. In the table there are roughly 2.5 million clones, more than 90% of which are singletons. V was clipped by 4 bases and J by 8 bases; unmatched bases: 14. CDR3 length: 16 amino acids. Looked up from germline, CDR1 is SGHRS and CDR2 is YFSETQ. The rearrangement joins TRBV5-1 to TRBJ1-4; 7 bases map to TRBD1. The sequence came from a man between 18 and 35 years old in good health. Sequenced input: naive CD4+ T cells sorted from blood. The subset here: CD45RA+ positively selected. The CDR3 is CASSPSTRDSGEKLFF. Written as DNA, the CDR3 is TGCGCCAGCAGCCCCTCTACGCGGGACAGCGGGGAAAAACTGTTTTTT.